These 24 T cell receptor beta chains were sequenced from one sample in a study of blood T cells in healthy people across ages. A second PCR of roughly 7 to 11 cycles used a sample-barcoded 5' primer and a J-beta primer mix. TCRdb reanalysed the 5' RACE reads using MiXCR and keeps one entry per CDR3 protein. Here the sample spans roughly 680,000 distinct CDR3 sequences, more than 40% being singletons. Sample: blood. These receptor sequences come from a woman aged 60-75 years in good health.

The rearrangement links TRBV4-2 to TRBJ2-5; TRBD1 matches 7 bases. Germline trimming cut 5 bases from V and 2 bases from J; bases unmatched to any gene: 5. CDR3 length: 14 amino acids. Germline assignment: CDR1 LGHNA and CDR2 YNFKEQ. CDR3 DNA: TGTGCCAGCAGCTTCTGGGGACAGCAAGAGACCCAGTACTTC. The encoded protein is CASSFWGQQETQYF.

In nucleotides, the CDR3 is TGTGCCAGCAGTTTACAGGGAGTGGGCTACGAGCAGTACTTC. Encoded protein: CASSLQGVGYEQYF. The rearrangement links TRBV27 to TRBJ2-5; D assignment may be TRBD1 or TRBD2 (5 bases each). The J call is uncertain, as TRBJ2-7 better fits the DNA end. Germline-derived CDR1 and CDR2 are MNHEY and SMNVEV (reference sequence). This CDR3 is built from 14 residues.

A few counts support this clonotype. The chain has TRBV9 and TRBJ2-3; possible D gene TRBD2, 5 bases. The CDR3 runs 16 residues. Trimming stripped 0 bases from V and 2 bases from J, with 13 bases between. The germline V gene has CDR1 SGDLS and CDR2 YYNGEE. CDR3 sequence (DNA): TGTGCCAGCAGCGTAGGAGCCGGACTTACCACAGATACGCAGTATTTT. Its protein is CASSVGAGLTTDTQYF.

The rearrangement joins TRBV20-1 to TRBJ1-5; 7 positions match TRBD1. CDR1 is DFQATT, CDR2 SNEGSKA, per germline (reference sequence). The CDR3 is 19 amino acids. The trim removed 5 bases at V and 0 bases at J, leaving 19 bases unmatched. The CDR3 protein is CSAHTEVRGGAYSNQPQHF. The CDR3 nucleotides read TGCAGTGCTCATACAGAAGTCAGGGGGGGAGCATATAGCAATCAGCCCCAGCATTTT.

The gene calls are TRBV2 and TRBJ2-5; D not certain. Germline V gives CDR1 SNHLY, CDR2 FYNNEI. The V gene lost 2 bases and the J gene lost 2 bases, with 18 bases spanning the gap. The CDR3 contains 17 residues. The CDR3 region has the DNA TGTGCCAGCAGTGAACCGCCGTGGGGTGTGGGACAAGAGACCCAGTACTTC. Encoded protein: CASSEPPWGVGQETQYF.

The chain combines TRBV20-1 with TRBJ2-7; a possible D gene is TRBD2 (5 bases). The CDR3 totals 14 residues. Trimming stripped 3 bases from V and 1 base from J, with 13 bases between. Per the germline V gene, CDR1 is DFQATT and CDR2 is SNEGSKA (reference sequence). The CDR3 region is CSARRVRASYEQYF. The CDR3 nucleotides are TGCAGTGCTAGGAGGGTTAGGGCGTCCTACGAGCAGTACTTC.

This clonotype has a handful of counts. The chain has TRBV4-2 and TRBJ1-5; a possible D gene is TRBD1 (6 bases). This CDR3 has 19 residues. Deletions cut 1 base from V and 1 base from J, with 20 bases between. Germline assignment: CDR1 LGHNA and CDR2 YNFKEQ. DNA of the CDR3: TGTGCCAGCAGCCAAGTCATGACAGGCCCTGGCTACAGCAATCAGCCCCAGCATTTT. Translating it yields CASSQVMTGPGYSNQPQHF.

This clonotype showed up just a few times. The chain couples TRBV9 to TRBJ2-3, with a tentative D call TRBD2 (6 bases). The germline V gene has CDR1 SGDLS and CDR2 YYNGEE. The ends were cut back, 3 bases at V and 3 bases at J, with 11 bases in the middle. This CDR3 comprises 14 residues. The CDR3 DNA sequence: TGTGCCAGCAGCGGACCGGGGGAGACAGATACGCAGTATTTT. It yields the protein CASSGPGETDTQYF. Full variable domain (missing parts from reference TRBV9 and TRBJ2-3): DSGVTQTPKHLITATGQRVTLRCSPRSGDLSVYWYQQSLDQGLQFLIQYYNGEERAKGNILERFSAQQFPDLHSELNLSSLELGDSALYFCASSGPGETDTQYFGPGTRLTVL.

The chain joins TRBV7-9 to TRBJ2-1, with 10 nucleotides matching TRBD2. This CDR3 has 15 residues. Germline-derived CDR1 and CDR2 are SEHNR and FQNEAQ (reference sequence). V shed 6 bases, J shed 6 bases, and the junction held 8 bases outside the gene matches. For the CDR3, the DNA is TGTGCCAGCAGTGTAACTAGCGGGGATACCAATGAGCAGTTCTTC. The encoded protein is CASSVTSGDTNEQFF. Supplemented by reference TRBV7-9 and TRBJ2-1, the full variable domain reads DTGVSQNPRHKITKRGQNVTFRCDPISEHNRLYWYRQTLGQGPEFLTYFQNEAQLEKSRLLSDRFSAERPKGSFSTLEIQRTEQGDSAMYLCASSVTSGDTNEQFFGPGTRLTVL.

This chain joins TRBV9 and TRBJ2-2, with TRBD1 as a possible D gene (5 bases). This CDR3 is built from 13 residues. V shed 6 bases and J shed 4 bases, with 10 bases lying between them. The germline V gene has CDR1 SGDLS and CDR2 YYNGEE. For the CDR3, the DNA is TGTGCCAGCATGGGCAGGGCCACCGGGGAGCTGTTTTTT. Translation gives CASMGRATGELFF. Together with reference TRBV9 and TRBJ2-2, the CDR3 gives the full variable domain: DSGVTQTPKHLITATGQRVTLRCSPRSGDLSVYWYQQSLDQGLQFLIQYYNGEERAKGNILERFSAQQFPDLHSELNLSSLELGDSALYFCASMGRATGELFFGEGSRLTVL.

The V gene is TRBV28, the J gene TRBJ2-3, with D perhaps matching TRBD1 (5 bases). This CDR3 region has 15 residues. V lost 5 bases, J lost 6 bases, and 18 bases lay in between. The V gene's germline CDR1 is MDHEN and CDR2 SYDVKM. CDR3 in amino acids: CASSLQGAASDTQYF. The DNA of the CDR3 is TGTGCCAGCAGTCTCCAAGGGGCGGCGTCTGATACGCAGTATTTT.

The table lists this clonotype with a few counts. The chain employs TRBV28 and TRBJ2-4; 7 bases map to TRBD1. The J call is in doubt because the DNA end fits TRBJ2-7 better. The CDR3 spans 12 residues. Germline CDR1 reads MDHEN; CDR2 reads SYDVKM. The CDR3 region is CASKQGVYEQYF. The CDR3 region has the DNA TGTGCCAGCAAGCAGGGGGTCTACGAGCAGTACTTC.

This chain joins TRBV5-1 and TRBJ2-7, with TRBD1 identical over 9 bases. Germline trimming cut 1 base from V and 1 base from J; bases unmatched to any gene: 3. This CDR3 is built from 15 residues. The germline V gene encodes CDR1 SGHRS and CDR2 YFSETQ. The CDR3 DNA is TGCGCCAGCAGCTTGTTAGGGACAGGGTCCTACGAGCAGTACTTC. Its protein product is CASSLLGTGSYEQYF. The variable domain in full, with the rest retrieved from reference TRBV5-1 and TRBJ2-7, is KAGVTQTPRYLIKTRGQQVTLSCSPISGHRSVSWYQQTPGQGLQFLFEYFSETQRNKGNFPGRFSGRQFSNSRSEMNVSTLELGDSALYLCASSLLGTGSYEQYFGPGTRLTVT.

V usage is TRBV29-1 and J usage is TRBJ2-7; D is possibly TRBD1 (6 bases). The germline V gene encodes CDR1 SQVTM and CDR2 ANQGSEA. V lost 6 bases to trimming and J lost 5 bases, with 14 bases between them. The CDR3 is 12 residues long. CDR3 protein: CSVQGIQNEQYF. CDR3 coding DNA: TGCAGCGTGCAGGGGATTCAAAACGAGCAGTACTTC.

J is TRBJ2-1 and V is TRBV25-1; D is perhaps TRBD1 or TRBD2 (6 bases each). CDR1 MGHDK and CDR2 SYGVNS come from the germline V gene. The CDR3 runs 16 residues. With 3 bases removed from V and 1 base from J, the gap between germline ends came to 13 bases. CDR3 in amino acids: CASSDPGAVSYNEQFF. In nucleotides, the CDR3 is TGTGCCAGCAGTGATCCGGGGGCGGTATCCTACAATGAGCAGTTCTTC.

CDR3 bases: TGTGCCAGCAGCTTAACAGGGACGGGGCCTGGAAACACCATATATTTT. This sequence encodes CASSLTGTGPGNTIYF. The rearrangement uses TRBV7-9 and TRBJ1-3, with a weak D call TRBD1 (6 bases). The CDR3 has 16 amino acids. The germline gives CDR1 SEHNR, CDR2 FQNEAQ (reference sequence). Deletions cut 2 bases from V and 2 bases from J, with 13 bases between.

This clonotype has just a few counts. The gene calls are TRBV5-1 and TRBJ2-7, with D uncertain. V was clipped by 4 bases and J by 0 bases, with 11 bases between them. This CDR3 comprises 14 residues. Germline CDR1 and CDR2: SGHRS and YFSETQ. CDR3 amino acids: CASSPQGDSYEQYF. CDR3 nucleotide sequence: TGCGCCAGCAGCCCCCAAGGAGACTCCTACGAGCAGTACTTC.

The chain has TRBV20-1 and TRBJ2-1, with 12 bases that match TRBD2. This CDR3 region has 16 residues. The germline V gene has CDR1 DFQATT and CDR2 SNEGSKA (reference sequence). V lost 6 bases, J lost 7 bases, and 13 bases stayed unmatched. The CDR3 loop is CSATGLAGKSGNEQFF. In nucleotides, the CDR3 is TGCAGTGCAACCGGACTAGCGGGAAAGTCGGGGAATGAGCAGTTCTTC.

This clonotype has a handful of counts. This chain uses TRBV5-4 with TRBJ1-2, with TRBD1 matching 7 bases. V was pared by 5 bases and J by 6 bases, with 7 bases of the junction left unmatched. The CDR3 is 13 residues long. Germline V gene sequence: CDR1 SGHNT, CDR2 YYREEE (reference sequence). The CDR3 DNA reads TGTGCCAGCAGGTCCCAGGGGGTAGATGGCTACACCTTC. Amino acid sequence: CASRSQGVDGYTF.

The chain carries TRBV20-1 and TRBJ2-7; TRBD2 agrees at 7 bases. The J segment lost 7 bases and the V segment lost 0 bases, leaving 9 bases of the junction unmatched. The CDR3 is 14 residues long. The germline V gene has CDR1 DFQATT and CDR2 SNEGSKA (reference sequence). The CDR3 nucleotides read TGCAGTGCTAGAGATAGGAGGGAGGGGAATGAGCAGTACTTC. Its translation: CSARDRREGNEQYF.

The chain has TRBV29-1 and TRBJ2-1; either TRBD1 or TRBD2 may supply D (5 bases each). Trimming took off 6 bases at V and 7 bases at J, with 16 bases between the two ends. This CDR3 region has 13 residues. Per germline, CDR1 SQVTM and CDR2 ANQGSEA. CDR3: CSVTGTPRNEQFF. The CDR3 DNA reads as TGCAGCGTAACCGGGACCCCGAGGAATGAGCAGTTCTTC.

The V and J genes are TRBV7-2 and TRBJ2-3, with 14 bases matching TRBD2. The CDR3 has 19 amino acids. From germline, CDR1 is SGHTA and CDR2 FQGNSA. V shed 4 bases and J 3 bases; nucleotides not matched to a gene: 12. DNA for the CDR3: TGTGCCAGCAGCTCGACAACCGGGACTAGCGGGAGACGGACAGATACGCAGTATTTT. Protein sequence: CASSSTTGTSGRRTDTQYF. Drawing the rest from reference TRBV7-2 and TRBJ2-3, the complete variable domain is GAGVSQSPSNKVTEKGKDVELRCDPISGHTALYWYRQSLGQGLEFLIYFQGNSAPDKSGLPSDRFSAERTGGSVSTLTIQRTQQEDSAVYLCASSSTTGTSGRRTDTQYFGPGTRLTVL.

This sequence joins TRBV27 and TRBJ1-2; weak D call: TRBD1 (5 bases). V shed 0 bases and J shed 4 bases, with 12 bases lying between them. The CDR3 is 15 amino acids. Germline V CDR1 and CDR2: MNHEY, SMNVEV (reference sequence). The CDR3 spells CASSLSSRVPYGYTF. DNA of the CDR3: TGTGCCAGCAGTTTATCGAGCAGGGTCCCCTATGGCTACACCTTC.

The gene calls are TRBV7-9 and TRBJ1-5; D remains ambiguous. CDR1 is SEHNR and CDR2 is FQNEAQ in the germline V gene (reference sequence). The CDR3 totals 15 residues. V lost 4 bases and J lost 3, with 13 bases in between. As DNA, the CDR3 is TGTGCCAGCAGCTCGGGCCTGGAGGACAATCAGCCCCAGCATTTT. Protein sequence: CASSSGLEDNQPQHF.